This TCR beta chain was profiled in a study of blood T cell repertoires in COVID-19 (TCRdb year 2020). For the wider study: Collaborator samples came from the United States, Italy and Spain and covered acute and convalescent phases of COVID-19. The prospective study material was composed of cDNA or gDNA derived from T cells, B-cell-depleted T cells, or PBMCs. The dataset comprised deeply sampled blood TCRbeta repertoires from subjects exposed to, actively infected with, or recovered from COVID-19. A freely available public database, intended as a resource for researchers studying the immune response to SARS-CoV-2, is where the repertoires were released. The samples were drawn from two sources: the first 160 participants of the ongoing ImmuneRACE study, and 950 to 1,500 subjects contributed by 6 global collaborators. Nearly every sample came with metadata listing a de-identified subject ID, COVID-19 status, age in years and sex. Where available, HLA class I and class II types were obtained from metadata supplied by the sample provider rather than from assay-based typing.

With respect to this clone: What antigen it recognizes has not been identified. No base qualities exist here, and no much larger clone lies one base off it.

Enrolling through a virtual design, the prospective study's participants ranged in age from roughly 18 to 95 years and lived across about two dozen United States geographic areas. To assign participants to cohorts, the prospective study relied on clinical history that participants themselves reported in a screening survey and a study questionnaire. Mobile phlebotomists in the prospective study collected whole blood, serum and a nasopharyngeal or oropharyngeal swab from every participant. Over an approximately two-month period, participants in the prospective study had the option of providing additional blood draws and questionnaires. Before DNA extraction, blood samples from the prospective study were shipped at room temperature or frozen. TCRbeta CDR3 regions were amplified from genomic DNA using the immunoSEQ Assay, a bias-controlled multiplex PCR. The authors' pipeline ran thus. Within the assay, amplification of reference gene primers was used to estimate how many nucleated cells each sample contained. To quantify the absolute abundance of each unique TCRbeta CDR3 rearrangement, sequence reads were collapsed and filtered. For each sample, productive Simpson clonality was calculated as the square root of Simpson's diversity index across productive rearrangements. TCRdb mirrors the immuneACCESS table, restricted to in-frame sequences. Some clones are absent from its copies; in checked studies, under half trace to an unresolved V gene, and the reason for the others is unknown. That table gives V, J and clone size, and the DNA gave D and trimming. Within this sample are about 170,000 clones, with over 70% of them counted one time only. Roughly 4% of the sample is taken by the ten largest.

The investigation overall reported the following: The amount of clinical and demographic metadata varied by source and participant and was provided uncurated.

Looking up the germline V gene (reference sequence) yields CDR1 LGHDT and CDR2 YNNKEL. V lost 3 bases and J lost 10 bases, and the count of bases not matched to a germline gene is 11. The CDR3 contains 14 residues, cysteine and phenylalanine counted. Solely the CDR3 DNA is kept, with 42 bases framed from the first base. The sequence came from a woman aged 45-65 years in a cohort exposed to, infected with or recovered from COVID-19 (not recorded which). The chain uses TRBV3-1 (or the pseudogene TRBV3-2) and TRBJ1-1; 7 central bases correspond to TRBD1. The sequenced sample was PBMCs or T cells enriched from blood (not recorded which). The CDR3 amino acid sequence is: CASSQNGDSVGAFF. The nucleotides are TGTGCCAGCAGCCAGAACGGGGACAGCGTGGGAGCTTTCTTT.